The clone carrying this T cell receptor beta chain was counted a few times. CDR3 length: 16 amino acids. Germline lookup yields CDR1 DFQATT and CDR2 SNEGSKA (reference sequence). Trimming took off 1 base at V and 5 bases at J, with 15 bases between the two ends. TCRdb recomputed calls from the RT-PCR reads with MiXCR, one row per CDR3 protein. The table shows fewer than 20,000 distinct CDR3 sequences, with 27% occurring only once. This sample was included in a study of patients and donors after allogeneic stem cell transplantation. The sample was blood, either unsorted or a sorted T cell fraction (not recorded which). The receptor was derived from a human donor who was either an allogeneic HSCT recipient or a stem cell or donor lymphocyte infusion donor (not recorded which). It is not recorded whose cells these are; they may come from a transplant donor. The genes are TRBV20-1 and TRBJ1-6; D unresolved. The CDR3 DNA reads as TGCAGTGCTAGAGGTCCCCGGGCTAGTCATAATTCACCCCTCCACTTT. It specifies CSARGPRASHNSPLHF.